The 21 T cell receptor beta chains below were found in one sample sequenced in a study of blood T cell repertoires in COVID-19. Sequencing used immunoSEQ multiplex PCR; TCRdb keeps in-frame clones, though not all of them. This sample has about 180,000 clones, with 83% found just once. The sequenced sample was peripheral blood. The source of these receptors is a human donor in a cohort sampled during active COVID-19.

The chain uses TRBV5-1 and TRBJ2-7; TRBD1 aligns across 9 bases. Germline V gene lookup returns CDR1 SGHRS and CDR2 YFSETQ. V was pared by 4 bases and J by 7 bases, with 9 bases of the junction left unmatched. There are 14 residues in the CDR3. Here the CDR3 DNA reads TGCGCCAGCAGCCAGGGACAGGGTATGCTAGAGCAGTACTTC. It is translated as CASSQGQGMLEQYF.

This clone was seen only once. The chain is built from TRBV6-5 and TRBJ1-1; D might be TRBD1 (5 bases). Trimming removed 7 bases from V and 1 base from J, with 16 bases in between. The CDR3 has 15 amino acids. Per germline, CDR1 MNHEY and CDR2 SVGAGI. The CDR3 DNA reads TGTGCCAGCAATGGGGCGGGGCAAGGGAACACTGAAGCTTTCTTT. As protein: CASNGAGQGNTEAFF.

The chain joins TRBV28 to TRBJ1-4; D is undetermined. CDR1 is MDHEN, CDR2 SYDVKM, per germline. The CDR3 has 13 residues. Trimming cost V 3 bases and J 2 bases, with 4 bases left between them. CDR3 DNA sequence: TGTGCCAGCAGTTTCGGGACTAATGAAAAACTGTTTTTT. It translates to CASSFGTNEKLFF.

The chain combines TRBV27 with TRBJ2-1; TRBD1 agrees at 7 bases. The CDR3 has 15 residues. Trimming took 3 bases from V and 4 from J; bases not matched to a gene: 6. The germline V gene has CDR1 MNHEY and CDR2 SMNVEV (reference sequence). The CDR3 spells CASSFSQGNYNEQFF. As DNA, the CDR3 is TGTGCCAGCAGTTTCTCACAGGGGAATTACAATGAGCAGTTCTTC.

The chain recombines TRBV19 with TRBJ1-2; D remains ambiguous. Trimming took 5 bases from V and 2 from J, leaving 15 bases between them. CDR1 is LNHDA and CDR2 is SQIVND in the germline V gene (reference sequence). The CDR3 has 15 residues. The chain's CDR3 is CASSFIPGYNYGYTF. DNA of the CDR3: TGTGCCAGTAGTTTCATCCCGGGATACAACTATGGCTACACCTTC.

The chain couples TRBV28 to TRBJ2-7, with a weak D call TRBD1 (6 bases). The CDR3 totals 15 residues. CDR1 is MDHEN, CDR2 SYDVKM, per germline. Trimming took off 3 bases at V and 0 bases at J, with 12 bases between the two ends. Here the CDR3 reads CASSFTGLSSYEQYF. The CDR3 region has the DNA TGTGCCAGCAGTTTTACAGGGTTGAGCTCCTACGAGCAGTACTTC.

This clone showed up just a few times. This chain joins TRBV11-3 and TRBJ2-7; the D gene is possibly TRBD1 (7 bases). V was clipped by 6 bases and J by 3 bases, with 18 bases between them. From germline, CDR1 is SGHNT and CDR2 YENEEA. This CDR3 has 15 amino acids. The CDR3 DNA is TGTGCCAGCAGGGACGGACAGGAGGGGTTCTACGAGCAGTACTTC. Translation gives CASRDGQEGFYEQYF.

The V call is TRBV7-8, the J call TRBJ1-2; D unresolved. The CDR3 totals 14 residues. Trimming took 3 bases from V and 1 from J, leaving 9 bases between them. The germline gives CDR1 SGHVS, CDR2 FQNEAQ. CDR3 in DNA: TGTGCCAGCAGCTTGTCATCGGGTAACTATGGCTACACCTTC. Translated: CASSLSSGNYGYTF.

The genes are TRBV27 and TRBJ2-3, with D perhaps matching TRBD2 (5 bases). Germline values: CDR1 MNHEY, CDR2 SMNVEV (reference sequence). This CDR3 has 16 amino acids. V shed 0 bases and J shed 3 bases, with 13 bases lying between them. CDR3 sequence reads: CASSLSGNRATDTQYF. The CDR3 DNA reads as TGTGCCAGCAGTTTATCCGGGAACAGAGCAACAGATACGCAGTATTTT.

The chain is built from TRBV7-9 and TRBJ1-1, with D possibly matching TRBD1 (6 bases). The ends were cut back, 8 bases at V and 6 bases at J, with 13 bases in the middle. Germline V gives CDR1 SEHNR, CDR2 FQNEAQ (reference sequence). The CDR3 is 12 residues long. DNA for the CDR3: TGTGCCAGCGGACAGCCCCGCCCTGAAGCTTTCTTT. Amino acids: CASGQPRPEAFF.

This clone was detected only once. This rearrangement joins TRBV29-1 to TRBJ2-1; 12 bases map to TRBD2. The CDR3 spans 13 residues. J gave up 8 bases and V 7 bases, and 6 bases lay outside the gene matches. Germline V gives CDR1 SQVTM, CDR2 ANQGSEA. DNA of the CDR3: TGCAGCGGGGGGACTAGCGGGTGGGATGAGCAGTTCTTC. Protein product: CSGGTSGWDEQFF.

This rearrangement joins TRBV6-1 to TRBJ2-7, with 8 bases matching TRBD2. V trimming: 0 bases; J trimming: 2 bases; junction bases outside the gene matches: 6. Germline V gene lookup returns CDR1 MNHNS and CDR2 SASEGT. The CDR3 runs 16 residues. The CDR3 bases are TGTGCCAGCAGTGAAGCGAGCGGGAGATTGGCCTACGAGCAGTACTTC. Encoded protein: CASSEASGRLAYEQYF.

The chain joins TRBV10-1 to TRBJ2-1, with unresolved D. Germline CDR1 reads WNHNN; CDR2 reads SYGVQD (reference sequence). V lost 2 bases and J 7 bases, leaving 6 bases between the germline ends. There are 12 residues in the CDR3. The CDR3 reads CASSEVSNEQFF. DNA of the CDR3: TGCGCCAGCAGTGAGGTCTCTAATGAGCAGTTCTTC.

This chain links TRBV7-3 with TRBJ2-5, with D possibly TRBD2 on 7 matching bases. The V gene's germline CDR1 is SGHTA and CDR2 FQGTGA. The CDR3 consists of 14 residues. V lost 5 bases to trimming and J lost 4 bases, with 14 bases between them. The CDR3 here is CASSPTRGGETQYF. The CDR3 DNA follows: TGTGCCAGCAGCCCAACTAGGGGGGGAGAGACCCAGTACTTC.

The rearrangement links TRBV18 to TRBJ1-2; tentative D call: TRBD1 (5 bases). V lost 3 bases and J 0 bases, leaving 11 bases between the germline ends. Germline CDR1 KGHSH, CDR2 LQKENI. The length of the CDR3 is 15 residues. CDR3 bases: TGTGCCAGCTCACCGAGTCCAGGGCCTAACTATGGCTACACCTTC. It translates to CASSPSPGPNYGYTF.

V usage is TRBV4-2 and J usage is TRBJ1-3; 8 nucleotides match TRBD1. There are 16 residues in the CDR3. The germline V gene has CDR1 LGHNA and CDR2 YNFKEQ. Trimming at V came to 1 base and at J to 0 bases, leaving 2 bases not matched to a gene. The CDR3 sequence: CASSQVTGGSGNTIYF. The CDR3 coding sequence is TGTGCCAGCAGCCAAGTAACAGGGGGCTCTGGAAACACCATATATTTT.

CDR3 coding DNA: TGTGCCAGCACCCCGGGACACTCCTACGAGCAGTACTTC. This sequence encodes CASTPGHSYEQYF. This rearrangement joins TRBV12-3 or TRBV12-4 to TRBJ2-7, with D perhaps TRBD1 (6 bases). CDR3 size: 13 residues. Between the trimmed V and J ends, which lost 7 bases and 0 bases, there was a span of 10 bases.

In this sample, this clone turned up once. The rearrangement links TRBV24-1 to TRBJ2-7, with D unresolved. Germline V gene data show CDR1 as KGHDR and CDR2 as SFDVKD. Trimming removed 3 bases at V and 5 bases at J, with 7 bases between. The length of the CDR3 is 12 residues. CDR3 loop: CATSDLVDEQYF. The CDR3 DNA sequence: TGTGCCACCAGTGATCTAGTGGACGAGCAGTACTTC.

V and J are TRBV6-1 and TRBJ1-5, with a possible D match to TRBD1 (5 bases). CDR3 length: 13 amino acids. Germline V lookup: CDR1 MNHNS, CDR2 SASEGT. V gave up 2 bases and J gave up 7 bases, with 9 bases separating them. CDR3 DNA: TGTGCCAGCAGTGAAAGGTGGGGCCAGCCCCAGCATTTT. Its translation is CASSERWGQPQHF.

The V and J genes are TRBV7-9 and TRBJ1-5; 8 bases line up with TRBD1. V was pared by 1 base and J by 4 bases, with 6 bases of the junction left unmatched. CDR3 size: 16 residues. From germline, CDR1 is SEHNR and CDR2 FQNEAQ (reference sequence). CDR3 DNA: TGTGCCAGCAGCTTAGTCGGAACAGGGGGGAATCAGCCCCAGCATTTT. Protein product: CASSLVGTGGNQPQHF.

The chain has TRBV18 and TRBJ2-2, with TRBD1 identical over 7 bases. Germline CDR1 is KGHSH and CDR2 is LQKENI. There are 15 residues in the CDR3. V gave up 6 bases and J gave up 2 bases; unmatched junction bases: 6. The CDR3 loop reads CASSLDRANTGELFF. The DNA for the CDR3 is TGTGCCAGCTCGCTAGACAGGGCCAACACCGGGGAGCTGTTTTTT.